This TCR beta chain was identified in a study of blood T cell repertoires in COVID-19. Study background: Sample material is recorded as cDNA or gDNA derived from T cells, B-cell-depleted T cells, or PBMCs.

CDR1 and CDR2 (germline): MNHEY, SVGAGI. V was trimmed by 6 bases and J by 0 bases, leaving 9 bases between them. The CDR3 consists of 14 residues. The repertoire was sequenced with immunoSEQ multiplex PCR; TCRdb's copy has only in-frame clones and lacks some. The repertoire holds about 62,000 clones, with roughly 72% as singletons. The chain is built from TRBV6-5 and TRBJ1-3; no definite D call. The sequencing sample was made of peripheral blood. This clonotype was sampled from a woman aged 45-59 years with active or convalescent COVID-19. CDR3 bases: TGTGCCAGCAGCCAACAGCCCTCTGGAAACACCATATATTTT. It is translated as CASSQQPSGNTIYF.